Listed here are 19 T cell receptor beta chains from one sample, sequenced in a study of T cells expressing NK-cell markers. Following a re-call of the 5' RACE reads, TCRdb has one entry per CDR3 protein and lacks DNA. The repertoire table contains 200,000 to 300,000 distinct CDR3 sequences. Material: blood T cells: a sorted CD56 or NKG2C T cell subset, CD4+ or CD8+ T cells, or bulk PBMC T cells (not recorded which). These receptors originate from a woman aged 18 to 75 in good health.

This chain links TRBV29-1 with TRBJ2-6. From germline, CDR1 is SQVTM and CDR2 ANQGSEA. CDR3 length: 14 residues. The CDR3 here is CSVDQNSGANVLTF. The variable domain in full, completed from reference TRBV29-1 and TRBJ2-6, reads SAVISQKPSRDICQRGTSLTIQCQVDSQVTMMFWYRQQPGQSLTLIATANQGSEATYESGFVIDKFPISRPNLTFSTLTVSNMSPEDSSIYLCSVDQNSGANVLTFGAGSRLTVL.

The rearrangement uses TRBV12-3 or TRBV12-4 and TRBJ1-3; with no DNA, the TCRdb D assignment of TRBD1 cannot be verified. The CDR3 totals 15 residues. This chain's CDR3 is CASSLVGDRVNTIYF.

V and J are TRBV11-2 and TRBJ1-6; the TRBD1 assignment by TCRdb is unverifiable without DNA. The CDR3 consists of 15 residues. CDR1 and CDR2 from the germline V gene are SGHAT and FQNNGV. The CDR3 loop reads CASSMTDSYNSPLHF.

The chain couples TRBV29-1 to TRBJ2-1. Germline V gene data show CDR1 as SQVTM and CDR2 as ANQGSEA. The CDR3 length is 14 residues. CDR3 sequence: CSVRPGGSYNEQFF.

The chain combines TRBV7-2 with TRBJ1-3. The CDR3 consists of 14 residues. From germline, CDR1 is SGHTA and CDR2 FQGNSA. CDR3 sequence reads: CASSLSRSGNTIYF.

This CDR3 is CAWSVRGNTIYF. The chain has TRBV30 and TRBJ1-3. The V gene's germline CDR1 is GTSNPN and CDR2 SVGIG (reference sequence). CDR3 length: 12 amino acids.

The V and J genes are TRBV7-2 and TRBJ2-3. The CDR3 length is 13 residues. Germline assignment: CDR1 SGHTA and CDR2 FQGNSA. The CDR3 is CASSLGLSDTQYF. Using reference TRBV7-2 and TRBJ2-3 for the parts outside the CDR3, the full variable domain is GAGVSQSPSNKVTEKGKDVELRCDPISGHTALYWYRQSLGQGLEFLIYFQGNSAPDKSGLPSDRFSAERTGGSVSTLTIQRTQQEDSAVYLCASSLGLSDTQYFGPGTRLTVL.

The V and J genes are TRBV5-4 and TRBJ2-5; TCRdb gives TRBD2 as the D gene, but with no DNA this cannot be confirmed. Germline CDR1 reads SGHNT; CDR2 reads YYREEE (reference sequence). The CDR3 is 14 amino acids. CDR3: CASSLVASGGTQYF. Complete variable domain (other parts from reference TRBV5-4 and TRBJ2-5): ETGVTQSPTHLIKTRGQQVTLRCSSQSGHNTVSWYQQALGQGPQFIFQYYREEENGRGNFPPRFSGLQFPNYSSELNVNALELDDSALYLCASSLVASGGTQYFGPGTRLLVL.

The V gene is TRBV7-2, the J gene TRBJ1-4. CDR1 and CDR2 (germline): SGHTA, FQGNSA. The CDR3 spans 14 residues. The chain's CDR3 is CASSLFEGSEKLFF.

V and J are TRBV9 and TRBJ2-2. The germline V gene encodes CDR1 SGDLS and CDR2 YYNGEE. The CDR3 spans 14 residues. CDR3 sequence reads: CASSVSRNTGELFF.

The chain's CDR3 is CSAGRGFPDNEQFF. The chain is built from TRBV20-1 and TRBJ2-1. CDR1 and CDR2 (germline): DFQATT, SNEGSKA (reference sequence). The CDR3 length is 14 residues.

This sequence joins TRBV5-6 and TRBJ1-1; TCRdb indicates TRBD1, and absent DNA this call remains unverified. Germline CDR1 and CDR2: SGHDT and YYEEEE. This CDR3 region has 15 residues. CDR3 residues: CASSSYRVVHLSAFF.

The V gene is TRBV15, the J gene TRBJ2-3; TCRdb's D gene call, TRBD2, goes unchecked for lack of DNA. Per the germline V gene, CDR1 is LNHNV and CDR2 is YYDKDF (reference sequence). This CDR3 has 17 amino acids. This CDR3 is CATSRDHVAGSTDTQYF.

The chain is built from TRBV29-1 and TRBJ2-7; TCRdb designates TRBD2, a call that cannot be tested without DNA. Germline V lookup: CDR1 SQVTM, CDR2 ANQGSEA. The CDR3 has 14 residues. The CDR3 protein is CSASWEAGAYEQYF.

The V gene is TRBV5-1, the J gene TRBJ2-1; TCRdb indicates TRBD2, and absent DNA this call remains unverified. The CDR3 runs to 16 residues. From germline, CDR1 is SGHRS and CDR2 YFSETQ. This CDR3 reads CASKNYAGGTYNEQFF.

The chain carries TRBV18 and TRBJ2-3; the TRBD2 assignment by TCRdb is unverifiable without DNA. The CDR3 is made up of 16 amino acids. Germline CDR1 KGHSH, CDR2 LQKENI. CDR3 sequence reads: CASGSSLAGDTDTQYF.

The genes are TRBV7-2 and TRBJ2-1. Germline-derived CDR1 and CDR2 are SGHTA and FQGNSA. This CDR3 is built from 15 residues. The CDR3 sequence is CASSLAGSYSNEQFF.

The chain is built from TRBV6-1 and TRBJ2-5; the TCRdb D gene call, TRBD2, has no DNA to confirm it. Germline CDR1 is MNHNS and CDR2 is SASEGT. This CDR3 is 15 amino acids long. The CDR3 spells CASSQRLAGDETQYF.

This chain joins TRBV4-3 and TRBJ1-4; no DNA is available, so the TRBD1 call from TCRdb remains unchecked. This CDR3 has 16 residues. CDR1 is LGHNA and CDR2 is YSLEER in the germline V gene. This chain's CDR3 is CASSQGAGSEEEKLFF.